The 12 T cell receptor beta chains given below trace back to one sample, sequenced in a study of regulatory T cells in long-lasting Graves disease. The time point: newly diagnosed GD, antithyroid drugs for less than 3 months. Following extraction of RNA from PBMCs, that RNA was used to make the TCR library. Arm-PCR of CDR3 regions and iRepertoire HTBI primers were the basis on which TCR beta libraries were built. TCRdb fed the multiplex PCR reads into MiXCR, producing one record per CDR3 protein. The data contain around 320,000 distinct CDR3 sequences, approximately 16% of them singletons. The same sample was also used in a study of T cells in Graves' hyperthyroidism and ophthalmopathy.

Material: peripheral blood mononuclear cells (PBMCs), obtained at new diagnosis, from a patient treated with antithyroid drugs. The source is a middle-aged man with Graves disease.

The chain combines TRBV4-2 with TRBJ2-5, with TRBD2 matching 9 bases. CDR3 length: 15 residues. V trimming: 1 base; J trimming: 3 bases; junction bases outside the gene matches: 3. Looked up from germline, CDR1 is LGHNA and CDR2 is YNFKEQ. The CDR3 coding sequence is TGTGCCAGCAGCCAAGGTCCTAGCGGGGAAGAGACCCAGTACTTC. Protein product: CASSQGPSGEETQYF.

This chain uses TRBV6-1 with TRBJ2-3, with D possibly TRBD2 on 7 matching bases. Trimming pared 5 bases from V and 0 bases from J, leaving 12 bases between. CDR1 MNHNS and CDR2 SASEGT come from the germline V gene. This CDR3 contains 15 residues. The chain's CDR3 is CASSRRGGSTDTQYF. The CDR3 nucleotides are TGTGCCAGCAGTAGGAGGGGGGGGAGCACAGATACGCAGTATTTT.

This clonotype has just a few counts. The J gene is TRBJ1-4, the V gene TRBV11-2; perhaps TRBD1 as D (5 bases). The V end lost 1 base, the J end lost 8 bases, and 14 bases lay between the germline ends. This CDR3 spans 15 amino acids. Germline CDR1 is SGHAT and CDR2 is FQNNGV. The CDR3, as DNA: TGTGCCAGCAGCTTAGTCCTGGGGCGGCAAGAAAAACTGTTTTTT. Protein sequence: CASSLVLGRQEKLFF.

This clonotype was seen more than once but under ten times. V and J are TRBV15 and TRBJ1-1; D is perhaps TRBD1 (5 bases). The CDR3 has 17 amino acids. Germline lookup yields CDR1 LNHNV and CDR2 YYDKDF (reference sequence). Trimming removed 0 bases at V and 2 bases at J, with 16 bases between. In DNA form, the CDR3 reads TGTGCCACCAGCAGAGAGAAATTAAGGGGCCACAACACTGAAGCTTTCTTT. It specifies CATSREKLRGHNTEAFF.

In its sample, this clonotype was seen a few times. V gene TRBV5-1 combines with J gene TRBJ2-3, with D possibly matching TRBD1 (6 bases). The germline gives CDR1 SGHRS, CDR2 YFSETQ. The CDR3 spans 16 residues. V was shortened by 3 bases and J by 1 base, with 15 bases between the two germline ends. DNA of the CDR3: TGCGCCAGCAGCTATGAATGGGGGCGCGGCACAGATACGCAGTATTTT. It specifies CASSYEWGRGTDTQYF.

In its sample, this clonotype was seen a few times. The chain recombines TRBV12-3 or TRBV12-4 with TRBJ1-5; D is undetermined. Between the trimmed V and J ends, which lost 6 bases and 11 bases, there was a span of 14 bases. The CDR3 sequence is 12 residues long. CDR3 region: CASSPDGRTQHF. In DNA, the CDR3 is TGTGCCAGCAGCCCTGACGGCAGGACCCAGCATTTT.

This clonotype was detected many times. The rearrangement uses TRBV27 and TRBJ2-3; a weak D match, TRBD2 (5 bases). CDR3 length: 14 amino acids. The V gene's germline CDR1 is MNHEY and CDR2 SMNVEV (reference sequence). Trimming pared 5 bases from V and 1 base from J, leaving 10 bases between. The CDR3 reads CASSPNGGTDTQYF. In DNA, the CDR3 is TGTGCCAGCAGTCCCAACGGGGGCACAGATACGCAGTATTTT.

This chain links TRBV11-2 with TRBJ1-1; D not certain. The CDR3 is made up of 15 amino acids. The germline V gene encodes CDR1 SGHAT and CDR2 FQNNGV. The V and J ends lost 1 base and 5 bases respectively, with 14 bases between them. CDR3 loop: CASSLVGLGRTEAFF. Written as DNA, the CDR3 is TGTGCCAGCAGCTTAGTAGGTCTGGGGAGGACTGAAGCTTTCTTT.

This clonotype was picked up many times. The V gene is TRBV18, the J gene TRBJ1-5; tentative D call: TRBD1 (6 bases). There are 16 residues in the CDR3. Trimming took 6 bases from V and 2 from J, leaving 17 bases between them. Germline V gene sequence: CDR1 KGHSH, CDR2 LQKENI. The CDR3 sequence is CASSGRAGDGNQPQHF. DNA of the CDR3: TGTGCCAGCTCCGGAAGAGCAGGGGATGGCAATCAGCCCCAGCATTTT.

The chain combines TRBV20-1 with TRBJ2-7, with D uncertain. This CDR3 is built from 17 residues. Germline V gives CDR1 DFQATT, CDR2 SNEGSKA (reference sequence). Trimming pared 0 bases from V and 3 bases from J, leaving 21 bases between. In DNA, the CDR3 is TGCAGTGCTAGAGATTTATTAGAGTTGAGCAGGTTCTACGAGCAGTACTTC. The encoded protein is CSARDLLELSRFYEQYF.

This clonotype was seen just once. This may come from a read error, since a much larger clone is one base off. This rearrangement joins TRBV7-2 to TRBJ2-2; 14 bases are a match to TRBD2. This CDR3 region has 18 residues. Germline V gene data show CDR1 as SGHTA and CDR2 as FQGNSA. V lost 5 bases to trimming and J lost 5 bases; unmatched junction nucleotides: 10. CDR3 coding DNA: TGTGCCAGCAGCGTAGGACGCGGACTAGCGGGGGGAACCGGGGAGCTGTTTTTT. It specifies CASSVGRGLAGGTGELFF.

This clonotype has ten or more counts. This chain uses TRBV30 with TRBJ2-5; D unclear. Germline V CDR1 and CDR2: GTSNPN, SVGIG (reference sequence). With 0 bases removed from V and 14 bases from J, the gap between germline ends came to 22 bases. The CDR3 extends over 14 amino acids. The CDR3 DNA sequence: TGTGCCTGGAGTGTATCGACTGCTTCCGCCCATTTATACTTC. Amino acid sequence: CAWSVSTASAHLYF. Full variable domain (rest looked up from reference TRBV30 and TRBJ2-5): SQTIHQWPATLVQPVGSPLSLECTVEGTSNPNLYWYRQAAGRGLQLLFYSVGIGQISSEVPQNLSASRPQDRQFILSSKKLLLSDSGFYLCAWSVSTASAHLYFGPGTRLLVL.